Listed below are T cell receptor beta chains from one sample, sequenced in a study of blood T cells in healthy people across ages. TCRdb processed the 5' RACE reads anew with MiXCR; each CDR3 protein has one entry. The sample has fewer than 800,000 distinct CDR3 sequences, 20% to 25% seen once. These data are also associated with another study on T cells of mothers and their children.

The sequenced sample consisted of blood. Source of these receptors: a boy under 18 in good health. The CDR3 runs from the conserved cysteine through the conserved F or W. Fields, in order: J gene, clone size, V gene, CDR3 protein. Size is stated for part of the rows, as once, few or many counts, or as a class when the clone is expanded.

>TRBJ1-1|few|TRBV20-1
CSARRGGAVEAFF
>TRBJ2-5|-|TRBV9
CASSVVPTIGETQYF
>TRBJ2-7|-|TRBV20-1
CSARDRKGRYEQYF
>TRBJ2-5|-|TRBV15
CATSRGSETQYF
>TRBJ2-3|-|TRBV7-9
CASSSAGQPTDTQYF
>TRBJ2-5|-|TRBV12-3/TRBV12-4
CASSLTAPETQYF
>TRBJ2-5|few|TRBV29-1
CSVVGLAETQYF
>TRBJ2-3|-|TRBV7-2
CASSLREGGPPGTDTQYF
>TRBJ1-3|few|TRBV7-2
CASSQQAGSANTIYF
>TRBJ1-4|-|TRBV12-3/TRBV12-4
CASSPGHLGGEKLFF
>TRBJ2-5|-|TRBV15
CATSRDRNPETQYF
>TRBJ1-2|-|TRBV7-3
CASSPIASVSNYGYTF
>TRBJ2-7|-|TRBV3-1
CASSRGEIASSYEQYF
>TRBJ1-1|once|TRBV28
CASSMVRVVDTEAFF
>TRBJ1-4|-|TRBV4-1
CASSHAGSNEKLFF
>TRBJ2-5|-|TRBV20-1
CSARDSRVQETQYF
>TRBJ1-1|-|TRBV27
CASSQIGSQGEFF
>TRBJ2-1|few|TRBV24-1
CATSDRTSGRGHEQFF
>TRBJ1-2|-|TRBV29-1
CSVVPRTIYGYTF
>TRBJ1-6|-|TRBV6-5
CASNNEGRNSPLHF
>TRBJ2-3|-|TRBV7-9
CASSPLTGKGTDTQYF
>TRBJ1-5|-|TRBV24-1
CATSLAAHQPQHF
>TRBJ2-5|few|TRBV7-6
CASSLTYGGSGESWYQETQYF
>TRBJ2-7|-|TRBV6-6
CASMGHSSGDEQYF
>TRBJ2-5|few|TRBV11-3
CASSPRERQETQYF
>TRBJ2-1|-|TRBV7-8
CASREGPYNEQFF
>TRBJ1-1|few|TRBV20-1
CSARRAGGTMNTEAFF
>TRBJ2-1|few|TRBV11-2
CASSPRLAGDIGSYNEQFF
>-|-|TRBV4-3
CASSQEIHGIPYNEQFF
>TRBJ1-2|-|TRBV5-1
CASSLVPYGGYTF
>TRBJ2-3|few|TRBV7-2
CASSLAPGRTDTQYF
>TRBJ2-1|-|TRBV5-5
CASSPVERTTYNEQFF
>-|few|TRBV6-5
CASSIDSFSYEQYF
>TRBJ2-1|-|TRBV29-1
CSVEVEGIYNEQFF
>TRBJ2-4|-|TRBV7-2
CASSFGGGAQNIQYF
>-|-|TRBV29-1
CSVVTDYEQYF
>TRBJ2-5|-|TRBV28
CASSLPPGEYQETQYF
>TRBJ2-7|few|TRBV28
CASSRRGTGGNEQYF
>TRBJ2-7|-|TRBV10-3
CAISEGGTEQYF
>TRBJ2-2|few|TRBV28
CASSPLEAGLTGELFF
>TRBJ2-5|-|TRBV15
CATSRDLGLAETQYF
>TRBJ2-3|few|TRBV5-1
CASSLDRDDWRPSTDTQYF
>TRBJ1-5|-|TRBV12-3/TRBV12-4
CASSTTASRNQPQHF
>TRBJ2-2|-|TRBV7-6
CASSKDRTFTGELFF
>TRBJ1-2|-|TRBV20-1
CSAKQNSPQGGYTF
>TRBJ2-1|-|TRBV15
CATSSRLGNEQFF
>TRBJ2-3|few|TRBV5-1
CASSLAGLANTDTQYF
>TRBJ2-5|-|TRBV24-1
CATSDHGSLETQYF
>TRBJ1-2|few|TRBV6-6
CASSYSPYGYTF
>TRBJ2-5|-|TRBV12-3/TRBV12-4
CASTVRGYQETQYF
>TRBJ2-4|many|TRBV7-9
CASTYAPGRKLAKNIQYF
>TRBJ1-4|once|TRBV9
CASSSEVQSNEKLFF
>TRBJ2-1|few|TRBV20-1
CSARASVNEQFF
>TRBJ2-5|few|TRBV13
CASSSREGEETQYF
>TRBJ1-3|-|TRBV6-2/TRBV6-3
CANSINGPSGNTIYF
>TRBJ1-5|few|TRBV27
CASSLMGDQPQHF
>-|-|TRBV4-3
CASSQDRDTLHGYEQYF